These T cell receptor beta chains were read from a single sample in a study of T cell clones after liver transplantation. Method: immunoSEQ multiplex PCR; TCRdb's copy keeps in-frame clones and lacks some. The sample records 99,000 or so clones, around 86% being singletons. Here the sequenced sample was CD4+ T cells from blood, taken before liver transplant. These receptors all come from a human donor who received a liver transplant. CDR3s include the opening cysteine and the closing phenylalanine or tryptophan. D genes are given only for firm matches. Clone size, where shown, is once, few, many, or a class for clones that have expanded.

CDR3 protein: CASRGVVGLKNEKLFF
CDR3 DNA: TGTGCCAGCAGGGGGGTGGTGGGCCTAAAGAATGAAAAACTGTTTTTT
CDR3 length: 16
clone size: .
D gene: .
J gene: TRBJ1-4
V gene: TRBV28

CDR3 protein: CASSFSTDTQYF
CDR3 DNA: TGTGCCAGCAGTTTCAGCACAGATACGCAGTATTTT
CDR3 length: 12
clone size: .
D gene: .
J gene: TRBJ2-3
V gene: TRBV28

CDR3 protein: CASSLDRGQADTQYF
CDR3 DNA: TGTGCCAGCAGCTTAGACAGGGGGCAGGCAGATACGCAGTATTTT
CDR3 length: 15
clone size: .
D gene: TRBD1
J gene: TRBJ2-3
V gene: TRBV11-2

CDR3 protein: CASSRSRHLLWETQYF
CDR3 DNA: TGTGCCAGCAGCAGGTCTCGCCACCTCCTGTGGGAGACCCAGTACTTC
CDR3 length: 16
clone size: once
D gene: .
J gene: TRBJ2-5
V gene: TRBV21-1

CDR3 protein: CASSFGSPAYNEQFF
CDR3 DNA: TGTGCCAGCAGCTTTGGCAGCCCCGCCTACAATGAGCAGTTCTTC
CDR3 length: 15
clone size: once
D gene: .
J gene: TRBJ2-1
V gene: TRBV7-2

CDR3 protein: CASSATSGPGELFF
CDR3 DNA: TGTGCCAGCAGCGCAACGTCGGGACCCGGGGAGCTGTTTTTT
CDR3 length: 14
clone size: .
D gene: .
J gene: TRBJ2-2
V gene: TRBV5-5

CDR3 protein: CASSQDGGLFF
CDR3 DNA: TGTGCCAGCAGCCAAGATGGGGGGCTGTTTTTT
CDR3 length: 11
clone size: .
D gene: .
J gene: TRBJ2-2
V gene: TRBV4-2

CDR3 protein: CASSSRVLSRLYGYTF
CDR3 DNA: TGTGCCAGCAGCTCCCGAGTCCTCAGTAGGCTCTATGGCTACACCTTC
CDR3 length: 16
clone size: .
D gene: .
J gene: TRBJ1-2
V gene: TRBV7-2

CDR3 protein: CASSSRTGRGAQYF
CDR3 DNA: TGTGCCAGCAGCTCCCGAACAGGGCGTGGGGCCCAGTACTTC
CDR3 length: 14
clone size: .
D gene: .
J gene: TRBJ2-5
V gene: TRBV14

CDR3 protein: CATTGAGANVLTF
CDR3 DNA: TGTGCCACCACAGGGGCTGGGGCCAACGTCCTGACTTTC
CDR3 length: 13
clone size: few
D gene: TRBD1
J gene: TRBJ2-6
V gene: TRBV7-6

CDR3 protein: CASSQEPAGGELFF
CDR3 DNA: TGCGCCAGCAGCCAAGAACCCGCGGGCGGGGAGCTGTTTTTT
CDR3 length: 14
clone size: .
D gene: .
J gene: TRBJ2-2
V gene: TRBV4-1

CDR3 protein: CASSTMLNEQFF
CDR3 DNA: TGTGCCAGCAGCACCATGCTAAATGAGCAGTTCTTC
CDR3 length: 12
clone size: .
D gene: .
J gene: TRBJ2-1
V gene: TRBV7-2

CDR3 protein: CASSLSLGVGRTDTQYF
CDR3 DNA: TGTGCCAGCAGCTTGTCCCTGGGAGTGGGCCGCACAGATACGCAGTATTTT
CDR3 length: 17
clone size: .
D gene: .
J gene: TRBJ2-3
V gene: TRBV5-6

CDR3 protein: CASSLRSSYNEQFF
CDR3 DNA: TGTGCCAGCAGCTTGAGAAGCTCCTACAATGAGCAGTTCTTC
CDR3 length: 14
clone size: once
D gene: .
J gene: TRBJ2-1
V gene: TRBV7-2

CDR3 protein: CASSSGGGLSQPQHF
CDR3 DNA: TGTGCCAGCAGCTCCGGGGGAGGGTTAAGTCAGCCCCAGCATTTT
CDR3 length: 15
clone size: .
D gene: .
J gene: TRBJ1-5
V gene: TRBV7-9

CDR3 protein: CASSQGPGNRGGYTF
CDR3 DNA: TGTGCCAGCAGCCAAGGTCCGGGAAACCGAGGGGGCTACACCTTC
CDR3 length: 15
clone size: .
D gene: .
J gene: TRBJ1-2
V gene: TRBV14

CDR3 protein: CASRSRSGEGGNLAKNIQYF
CDR3 DNA: TGTGCCAGTCGTAGTCGAAGTGGCGAGGGTGGTAACTTAGCCAAAAACATTCAGTACTTC
CDR3 length: 20
clone size: .
D gene: .
J gene: TRBJ2-4
V gene: TRBV19

CDR3 protein: CASSSRLGTGSIDTQYF
CDR3 DNA: TGTGCCAGCAGCTCTCGATTGGGGACAGGGTCCATAGATACGCAGTATTTT
CDR3 length: 17
clone size: .
D gene: TRBD1
J gene: TRBJ2-3
V gene: TRBV11-2

CDR3 protein: CSVAAGSYEQYF
CDR3 DNA: TGCAGCGTTGCAGCCGGGAGCTACGAGCAGTACTTC
CDR3 length: 12
clone size: few
D gene: .
J gene: TRBJ2-7
V gene: TRBV29-1

CDR3 protein: CASTRDWANYEQYF
CDR3 DNA: TGTGCCAGCACCCGGGACTGGGCGAACTACGAGCAGTACTTC
CDR3 length: 14
clone size: few
D gene: .
J gene: TRBJ2-7
V gene: TRBV28

CDR3 protein: CASSSGHPTGNGYTF
CDR3 DNA: TGCGCCAGCAGCTCCGGACATCCCACCGGGAATGGCTACACCTTC
CDR3 length: 15
clone size: .
D gene: .
J gene: TRBJ1-2
V gene: TRBV5-1

CDR3 protein: CASSQPGGYEQYF
CDR3 DNA: TGTGCCAGCAGCCAGCCGGGGGGCTACGAGCAGTACTTC
CDR3 length: 13
clone size: .
D gene: TRBD2
J gene: TRBJ2-7
V gene: TRBV9

CDR3 protein: CATQSDGSTDTQYF
CDR3 DNA: TGTGCCACCCAGTCAGACGGTAGCACAGATACGCAGTATTTT
CDR3 length: 14
clone size: .
D gene: .
J gene: TRBJ2-3
V gene: TRBV15

CDR3 protein: CASSPGHYEQYF
CDR3 DNA: TGTGCCAGCAGCCCTGGACATTACGAGCAGTACTTC
CDR3 length: 12
clone size: .
D gene: .
J gene: TRBJ2-7
V gene: TRBV7-6

CDR3 protein: CASKRQGMNYEQYF
CDR3 DNA: TGTGCCAGCAAGAGACAGGGGATGAACTACGAGCAGTACTTC
CDR3 length: 14
clone size: .
D gene: TRBD1
J gene: TRBJ2-7
V gene: TRBV27

CDR3 protein: CASTRDSYNEQFF
CDR3 DNA: TGTGCCAGCACGAGGGACTCCTACAATGAGCAGTTCTTC
CDR3 length: 13
clone size: .
D gene: .
J gene: TRBJ2-1
V gene: TRBV2

CDR3 protein: CASSIPGAMNTEAFF
CDR3 DNA: TGTGCCAGTAGTATTCCCGGGGCCATGAACACTGAAGCTTTCTTT
CDR3 length: 15
clone size: .
D gene: .
J gene: TRBJ1-1
V gene: TRBV19

CDR3 protein: CASSLASGWGNTEAFF
CDR3 DNA: TGTGCCAGCAGCTTAGCCTCAGGGTGGGGGAACACTGAAGCTTTCTTT
CDR3 length: 16
clone size: few
D gene: .
J gene: TRBJ1-1
V gene: TRBV7-8

CDR3 protein: CASMRRLSYNEQFF
CDR3 DNA: TGTGCCAGCATGCGGCGGCTATCCTACAATGAGCAGTTCTTC
CDR3 length: 14
clone size: .
D gene: .
J gene: TRBJ2-1
V gene: TRBV28

CDR3 protein: CASSQIPGLGGSPLHF
CDR3 DNA: TGTGCCAGCAGCCAAATTCCGGGCCTGGGGGGCTCACCCCTCCACTTT
CDR3 length: 16
clone size: .
D gene: .
J gene: TRBJ1-6
V gene: TRBV14

CDR3 protein: CASSWDPGGAQYF
CDR3 DNA: TGTGCCAGCAGCTGGGACCCCGGGGGAGCCCAGTACTTC
CDR3 length: 13
clone size: .
D gene: .
J gene: TRBJ2-5
V gene: TRBV7-9

CDR3 protein: CASSSELQGVGNTIYF
CDR3 DNA: TGCGCCAGCAGCTCGGAATTACAGGGAGTGGGAAACACCATATATTTT
CDR3 length: 16
clone size: .
D gene: .
J gene: TRBJ1-3
V gene: TRBV5-1

CDR3 protein: CASSLIELAKNIQYF
CDR3 DNA: TGTGCCAGCAGCTTAATAGAGCTAGCCAAAAACATTCAGTACTTC
CDR3 length: 15
clone size: .
D gene: .
J gene: TRBJ2-4
V gene: TRBV7-9

CDR3 protein: CASTGLEDLNEQFF
CDR3 DNA: TGTGCCAGTACCGGTCTCGAGGACCTCAATGAGCAGTTCTTC
CDR3 length: 14
clone size: once
D gene: .
J gene: TRBJ2-1
V gene: TRBV19

CDR3 protein: CASSSTGAMGEQYF
CDR3 DNA: TGTGCCAGCAGCTCCACAGGGGCGATGGGGGAGCAGTACTTC
CDR3 length: 14
clone size: .
D gene: TRBD1
J gene: TRBJ2-7
V gene: TRBV28

CDR3 protein: CASSPVEGAEAFF
CDR3 DNA: TGTGCCAGCTCACCAGTCGAGGGGGCTGAAGCTTTCTTT
CDR3 length: 13
clone size: .
D gene: .
J gene: TRBJ1-1
V gene: TRBV18

CDR3 protein: CASSSPGLATGELFF
CDR3 DNA: TGTGCCAGCAGTTCCCCGGGACTAGCGACCGGGGAGCTGTTTTTT
CDR3 length: 15
clone size: .
D gene: TRBD2
J gene: TRBJ2-2
V gene: TRBV28